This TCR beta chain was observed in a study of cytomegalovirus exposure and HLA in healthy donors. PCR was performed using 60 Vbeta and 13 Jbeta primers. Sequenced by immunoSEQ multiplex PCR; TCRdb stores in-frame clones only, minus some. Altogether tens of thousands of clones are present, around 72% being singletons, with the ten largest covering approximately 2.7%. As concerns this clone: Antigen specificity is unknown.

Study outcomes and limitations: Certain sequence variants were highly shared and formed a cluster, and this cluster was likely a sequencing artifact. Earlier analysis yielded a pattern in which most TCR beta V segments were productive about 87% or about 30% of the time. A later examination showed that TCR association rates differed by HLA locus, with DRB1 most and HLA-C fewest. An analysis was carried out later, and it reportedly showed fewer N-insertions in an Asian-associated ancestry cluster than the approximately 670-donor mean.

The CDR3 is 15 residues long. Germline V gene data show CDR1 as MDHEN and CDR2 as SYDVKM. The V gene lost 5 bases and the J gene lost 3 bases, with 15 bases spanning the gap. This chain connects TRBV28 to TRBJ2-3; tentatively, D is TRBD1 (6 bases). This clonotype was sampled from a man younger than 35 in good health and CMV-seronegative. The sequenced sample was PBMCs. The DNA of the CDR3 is TGTGCCAGCAGTATGCAGGGGATGAGGACAGATACGCAGTATTTT. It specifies CASSMQGMRTDTQYF.